The next 7 T cell receptor beta chains were all read from a single sample in a study of blood T cell repertoires in COVID-19. Method: immunoSEQ multiplex PCR; TCRdb's copy keeps in-frame clones and lacks some. The table records roughly 180,000 clones, 81% of them present only once. The sample comprised peripheral blood. These TCRs come from an elderly woman with COVID-19, enrolled during active disease.

The chain couples TRBV5-4 to TRBJ2-2, with D tentatively TRBD2 (5 bases). Trimming pared 4 bases from V and 4 bases from J, leaving 17 bases between. CDR1 and CDR2 from the germline V gene are SGHNT and YYREEE (reference sequence). This CDR3 region has 16 residues. For the CDR3, the DNA is TGTGCCAGCAGCCTTTTCTCTAGACGGGGCACCGGGGAGCTGTTTTTT. This encodes CASSLFSRRGTGELFF. The variable domain in full, completed from reference TRBV5-4 and TRBJ2-2, reads ETGVTQSPTHLIKTRGQQVTLRCSSQSGHNTVSWYQQALGQGPQFIFQYYREEENGRGNFPPRFSGLQFPNYSSELNVNALELDDSALYLCASSLFSRRGTGELFFGEGSRLTVL.

The chain has TRBV6-5 and TRBJ1-5; perhaps TRBD1 as D (5 bases). The V end lost 11 bases, the J end lost 5 bases, and 16 bases lay between the germline ends. The CDR3 loop spans 13 amino acids. The V gene's germline CDR1 is MNHEY and CDR2 SVGAGI. The CDR3: CAAHQGFYQPQHF. The CDR3 DNA follows: TGTGCCGCGCATCAGGGATTTTATCAGCCCCAGCATTTT.

Notes on this clone: Other DNA sequences within the sample encode an identical CDR3. The chain links TRBV27 to TRBJ2-7; perhaps TRBD2 as D (5 bases). Germline V gives CDR1 MNHEY, CDR2 SMNVEV (reference sequence). Trimming took off 5 bases at V and 3 bases at J, with 11 bases between the two ends. The CDR3 is 13 amino acids. The CDR3 DNA reads as TGTGCCAGCAGTCCCCGACGGGGCTACGAGCAGTACTTC. Translating it yields CASSPRRGYEQYF.

This clone was seen a handful of times. The chain has TRBV6-5 and TRBJ1-1; TRBD1 matches 7 bases. The V gene's germline CDR1 is MNHEY and CDR2 SVGAGI. The CDR3 runs 15 residues. The V segment lost 7 bases and the J segment 5 bases; nucleotides outside the gene matches: 13. The CDR3 DNA is TGTGCCAGCACCGACCGGAGGGGGCTCCGAACTGAAGCTTTCTTT. This codes for CASTDRRGLRTEAFF.

CDR3 nucleotides: TGTGCCAGCAGTTGGGGGGTTTTAGTGGACGCCGGGGAGCTGTTTTTT. It yields the protein CASSWGVLVDAGELFF. The chain combines TRBV5-6 with TRBJ2-2; tentatively, D is TRBD2 (6 bases). This CDR3 contains 16 residues. The V gene lost 5 bases and the J gene lost 6 bases, with 20 bases spanning the gap. CDR1 and CDR2 from the germline V gene are SGHDT and YYEEEE.

The chain employs TRBV5-6 and TRBJ2-5; 8 positions match TRBD1. With V trimmed by 1 base and J by 5 bases, 7 bases remained unmatched. CDR3 size: 15 residues. Germline V gene data show CDR1 as SGHDT and CDR2 as YYEEEE. CDR3 DNA: TGTGCCAGCAGCTTGTACCAGGGGGCGGGGGAGACCCAGTACTTC. It codes for CASSLYQGAGETQYF. Full variable domain (missing parts from reference TRBV5-6 and TRBJ2-5): DAGVTQSPTHLIKTRGQQVTLRCSPKSGHDTVSWYQQALGQGPQFIFQYYEEEERQRGNFPDRFSGHQFPNYSSELNVNALLLGDSALYLCASSLYQGAGETQYFGPGTRLLVL.

This chain links TRBV2 with TRBJ1-2; 8 bases are a match to TRBD1. The CDR3 runs 14 residues. From germline, CDR1 is SNHLY and CDR2 FYNNEI. With 7 bases clipped from V and 4 bases from J, the junction kept 8 bases outside the gene matches. The CDR3 loop is CASTRDRTTYGYTF. CDR3 DNA: TGTGCCAGCACCCGGGACAGGACGACCTATGGCTACACCTTC.